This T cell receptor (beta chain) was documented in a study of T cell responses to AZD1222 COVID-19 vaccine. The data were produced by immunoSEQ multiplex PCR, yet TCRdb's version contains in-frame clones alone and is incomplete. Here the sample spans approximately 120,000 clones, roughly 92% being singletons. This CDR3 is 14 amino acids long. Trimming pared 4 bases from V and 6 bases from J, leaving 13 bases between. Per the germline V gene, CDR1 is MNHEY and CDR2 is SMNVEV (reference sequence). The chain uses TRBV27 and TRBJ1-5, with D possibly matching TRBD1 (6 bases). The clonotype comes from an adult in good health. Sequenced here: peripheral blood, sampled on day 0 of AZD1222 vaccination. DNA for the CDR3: TGTGCCAGCAGTTACCAGGGGTTGGGTCAGCCCCAGCATTTT. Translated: CASSYQGLGQPQHF.